This TCR beta chain was documented in a study of blood T cell repertoires in COVID-19. At the level of the study: Spain, Italy and the United States supplied samples that represented acute and convalescent COVID-19. T cells, B-cell-depleted T cells, or PBMCs provided the cDNA or gDNA that served as material.

Authors' methods: Amplification from reference gene primers served as the basis for estimated nucleated cell counts. TCRdb's table, derived via immunoSEQ multiplex PCR, lists solely in-frame clones and lacks some. Clone size and V and J calls were adopted from that table, with D and trimming inferred from the DNA. The repertoire holds some 170,000 clones, about four fifths seen once, with almost 8.5% in the top ten. The length of the CDR3 is 15 residues. Germline V gene data show CDR1 as SGHAT and CDR2 as FQNNGV. The V segment lost 4 bases and the J segment 5 bases; nucleotides outside the gene matches: 9.

Sequenced: peripheral blood. The chain couples TRBV11-2 to TRBJ2-7; TRBD1 matches at 9 bases. The sequence was collected from a woman in her 70s with acute or convalescent COVID-19. The CDR3 DNA reads TGTGCCAGCAGCTCCATGGACAGGGGCGCCCACGAGCAGTACTTC. Its protein product is CASSSMDRGAHEQYF. The complete variable domain, with remaining parts taken from reference TRBV11-2 and TRBJ2-7, reads EAGVAQSPRYKIIEKRQSVAFWCNPISGHATLYWYQQILGQGPKLLIQFQNNGVVDDSQLPKDRFSAERLKGVDSTLKIQPAKLEDSAVYLCASSSMDRGAHEQYFGPGTRLTVT.